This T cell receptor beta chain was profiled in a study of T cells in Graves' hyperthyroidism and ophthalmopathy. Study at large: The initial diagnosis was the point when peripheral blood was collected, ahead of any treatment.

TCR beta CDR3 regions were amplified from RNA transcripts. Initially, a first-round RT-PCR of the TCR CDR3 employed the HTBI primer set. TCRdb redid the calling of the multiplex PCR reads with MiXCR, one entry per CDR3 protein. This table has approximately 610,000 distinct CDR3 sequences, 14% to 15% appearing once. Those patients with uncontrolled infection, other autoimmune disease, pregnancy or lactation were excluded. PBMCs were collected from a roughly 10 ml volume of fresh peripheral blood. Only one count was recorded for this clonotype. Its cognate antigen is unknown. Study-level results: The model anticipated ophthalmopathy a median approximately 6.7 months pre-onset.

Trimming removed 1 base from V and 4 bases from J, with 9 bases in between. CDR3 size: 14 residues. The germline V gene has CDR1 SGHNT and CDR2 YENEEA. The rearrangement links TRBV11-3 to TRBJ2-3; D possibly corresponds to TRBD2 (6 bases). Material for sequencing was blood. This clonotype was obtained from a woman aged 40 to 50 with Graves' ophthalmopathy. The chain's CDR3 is CASSLGRGPDTQYF. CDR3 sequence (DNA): TGTGCCAGCAGCTTAGGGCGGGGCCCAGATACGCAGTATTTT.